Below are 12 T cell receptor beta chains sequenced from a single sample in a study of blood T cell repertoires in COVID-19. The data were produced by immunoSEQ multiplex PCR, yet TCRdb's version contains in-frame clones alone and is incomplete. The data show roughly 360,000 clones, around 87% seen once. The sample taken for sequencing was PBMCs or T cells enriched from blood (not recorded which). The receptors stem from a man aged 30 to 45 who had recovered from COVID-19.

The genes are TRBV28 and TRBJ1-4; D unclear. V was pared by 3 bases and J by 7 bases, with 15 bases between. CDR1 MDHEN and CDR2 SYDVKM come from the germline V gene. The CDR3 loop spans 15 amino acids. In nucleotides, the CDR3 is TGTGCCAGCAGTTTGCGGTCGCGGTTTCTTGAAAAACTGTTTTTT. It encodes CASSLRSRFLEKLFF.

This clone was seen a few times. The rearrangement uses TRBV13 and TRBJ1-6; 7 positions match TRBD1. Unmatched junction bases numbered 4, after V lost 5 bases and J lost 0 bases. Germline values: CDR1 PRHDT, CDR2 FYEKMQ (reference sequence). This CDR3 is 16 amino acids long. Written as DNA, the CDR3 is TGTGCCAGCAGCCTGACAGGGCGCTCCTATAATTCACCCCTCCACTTT. This encodes CASSLTGRSYNSPLHF.

The V call is TRBV7-8, the J call TRBJ1-6, with 7 bases fitting TRBD1. The V gene end was trimmed by 1 base and the J gene end by 8 bases; junction bases not matched to a gene: 8. The CDR3 runs 16 residues. Germline assignment: CDR1 SGHVS and CDR2 FQNEAQ. The CDR3 DNA reads TGTGCCAGCAGCTTAGGGGCAGGGGGTTTTTATTCACCCCTCCACTTT. Its protein is CASSLGAGGFYSPLHF.

CDR3 protein: CSVEPGQKGGYTF. CDR3 sequence (DNA): TGCAGCGTTGAACCTGGCCAGAAGGGGGGCTACACCTTC. V gene TRBV29-1 combines with J gene TRBJ1-2, with D possibly matching TRBD1 (5 bases). Germline CDR1 SQVTM, CDR2 ANQGSEA. Between the trimmed V and J ends, which lost 2 bases and 8 bases, there was a span of 15 bases. This CDR3 comprises 13 residues.

This clone was detected ten times or more. The genes are TRBV5-5 and TRBJ1-4; no clear D. V dropped 0 bases and J dropped 2 bases, with 8 bases sitting between them. CDR3 size: 15 residues. The germline V gene has CDR1 SGHKS and CDR2 YYEKEE (reference sequence). Here the CDR3 DNA reads TGTGCCAGCAGCTTGGCCGCTAGGACTAATGAAAAACTGTTTTTT. Translated: CASSLAARTNEKLFF.

V usage is TRBV5-1 and J usage is TRBJ1-4; no clear D gene. The germline CDR1 and CDR2 sequences are SGHRS and YFSETQ. This CDR3 is 16 amino acids long. Trimming shortened V by 1 base and J by 0 bases, and 10 bases separated the two germline ends. The CDR3 nucleotides are TGCGCCAGCAGCTTGTCTACCGGGGCAACTAATGAAAAACTGTTTTTT. It translates to CASSLSTGATNEKLFF.

V gene TRBV19 combines with J gene TRBJ1-1, with D possibly TRBD1 on 5 matching bases. Trimming took off 7 bases at V and 3 bases at J, with 12 bases between the two ends. The CDR3 covers 13 residues. Germline V gives CDR1 LNHDA, CDR2 SQIVND (reference sequence). The chain's CDR3 is CASILAGHTEAFF. DNA for the CDR3: TGTGCCAGTATCCTTGCAGGGCACACTGAAGCTTTCTTT. Supplemented by reference TRBV19 and TRBJ1-1, the full variable domain reads DGGITQSPKYLFRKEGQNVTLSCEQNLNHDAMYWYRQDPGQGLRLIYYSQIVNDFQKGDIAEGYSVSREKKESFPLTVTSAQKNPTAFYLCASILAGHTEAFFGQGTRLTVV.

The gene calls are TRBV4-1 and TRBJ2-3, with D possibly TRBD1 on 5 matching bases. V was clipped by 0 bases and J by 4 bases, with 11 bases between them. CDR3 size: 15 residues. Germline CDR1 is MGHRA and CDR2 is YSYEKL. The CDR3 sequence: CASSQEAGPADTQYF. The CDR3 DNA reads as TGCGCCAGCAGCCAAGAGGCAGGGCCCGCAGATACGCAGTATTTT.

The rearrangement uses TRBV19 and TRBJ1-4; D remains ambiguous. Trimming cost V 6 bases and J 7 bases, with 18 bases left between them. Germline CDR1 reads LNHDA; CDR2 reads SQIVND (reference sequence). The CDR3 is made up of 15 amino acids. The CDR3 DNA sequence: TGTGCCAGTAGACTGAGTTCGGGGAGTGGTGAAAAACTGTTTTTT. Translated, it gives CASRLSSGSGEKLFF.

The sample holds a few counts of this clone. CDR3 loop: CASSIQGALKSNQPQHF. The CDR3 DNA reads as TGTGCCAGTAGTATCCAGGGCGCTCTGAAGAGCAATCAGCCCCAGCATTTT. The genes are TRBV19 and TRBJ1-5; tentatively, D is TRBD1 (5 bases). Looked up from germline, CDR1 is LNHDA and CDR2 is SQIVND (reference sequence). CDR3 length: 17 residues. Trimming left V 3 bases short and J 1 base short, with 16 bases between.

This clone was recorded once. CDR3 sequence: CASSIGPPGHLLKDTEAFF. The CDR3 nucleotides are TGTGCCAGTAGTATAGGCCCCCCGGGACATCTCCTCAAGGACACTGAAGCTTTCTTT. This chain joins TRBV19 and TRBJ1-1; the D gene is possibly TRBD1 (6 bases). Germline V gene lookup returns CDR1 LNHDA and CDR2 SQIVND (reference sequence). V was shortened by 1 base and J by 3 bases, with 24 bases between the two germline ends. The CDR3 is 19 residues long.

This chain joins TRBV11-2 and TRBJ1-5, with D tentatively TRBD1 (6 bases). V was trimmed by 0 bases and J by 7 bases, leaving 13 bases between them. CDR1 is SGHAT and CDR2 is FQNNGV in the germline V gene. The length of the CDR3 is 15 residues. The CDR3 is CASSLEGGASQPQHF. CDR3 nucleotide sequence: TGTGCCAGCAGCTTAGAGGGGGGGGCTAGCCAGCCCCAGCATTTT. Combining the CDR3 with reference TRBV11-2 and TRBJ1-5 gives the whole variable domain EAGVAQSPRYKIIEKRQSVAFWCNPISGHATLYWYQQILGQGPKLLIQFQNNGVVDDSQLPKDRFSAERLKGVDSTLKIQPAKLEDSAVYLCASSLEGGASQPQHFGDGTRLSIL.